Presented here are 24 T cell receptor beta chains from one specimen sequenced in a study of blood T cells in healthy people across ages. A second PCR of 7 to 11 cycles used a sample-barcoded 5' primer and a J-beta primer mix. TCRdb analysed the 5' RACE reads with MiXCR anew, one entry per CDR3 protein. Of 800,000 or so distinct CDR3 sequences listed, about half are singletons. What was sequenced was blood. All receptors come from an older man in good health.

The chain uses TRBV20-1 and TRBJ2-7; 9 nucleotides agree with TRBD2. The DNA end is more similar to TRBJ2-5, so the J call may be wrong. Germline values: CDR1 DFQATT, CDR2 SNEGSKA (reference sequence). The CDR3 totals 15 residues. The DNA of the CDR3 is TGCAGTGCTATTAAGGGTAGCGGGGGCCTTGAGACCCAGTACTTC. This sequence encodes CSAIKGSGGLETQYF.

This clonotype is medium-sized within its sample. V gene TRBV20-1 combines with J gene TRBJ2-7; 9 bases align to TRBD1. This CDR3 has 16 residues. V lost 1 base, J lost 1 base, and 8 bases stayed unmatched. The germline CDR1 and CDR2 sequences are DFQATT and SNEGSKA (reference sequence). Here the CDR3 reads CSARVLGQGQSYEQYF. CDR3 DNA: TGCAGTGCTAGAGTCCTCGGACAGGGGCAATCCTACGAGCAGTACTTC.

The chain has TRBV6-6 and TRBJ1-1; D might be TRBD1 (6 bases). CDR1 is MNHNY, CDR2 SVGAGI, per germline (reference sequence). Trimming took off 0 bases at V and 2 bases at J, with 10 bases between the two ends. The CDR3 is made up of 15 amino acids. CDR3 protein: CASSYSGADNTEAFF. CDR3 nucleotide sequence: TGTGCCAGCAGTTACTCGGGGGCGGACAACACTGAAGCTTTCTTT.

This rearrangement joins TRBV7-9 to TRBJ2-5; 9 nucleotides match TRBD1. J gave up 2 bases and V 5 bases, and 6 bases lay outside the gene matches. Germline values: CDR1 SEHNR, CDR2 FQNEAQ (reference sequence). The CDR3 contains 15 residues. CDR3 loop: CASSRGTGQQETQYF. In DNA, the CDR3 is TGTGCCAGCAGCCGTGGGACAGGGCAACAAGAGACCCAGTACTTC.

The V and J genes are TRBV20-1 and TRBJ2-5; 7 bases are shared with TRBD2. V was pared by 5 bases and J by 4 bases, with 13 bases of the junction left unmatched. CDR1 and CDR2 from the germline V gene are DFQATT and SNEGSKA (reference sequence). CDR3 length: 15 amino acids. CDR3 loop: CSASDVAGVGETQYF. The CDR3, as DNA: TGCAGTGCTTCCGACGTGGCGGGAGTTGGAGAGACCCAGTACTTC.

The chain employs TRBV7-2 and TRBJ2-1; D is undetermined. CDR3 size: 13 residues. CDR1 is SGHTA, CDR2 FQGNSA, per germline. V was shortened by 4 bases and J by 2 bases, with 6 bases between the two germline ends. In DNA form, the CDR3 reads TGTGCCAGCAGCTCGCAAGCCTACAATGAGCAGTTCTTC. Translated, it gives CASSSQAYNEQFF.

This sequence joins TRBV12-3 or TRBV12-4 and TRBJ2-7, with D possibly TRBD2 on 6 matching bases. Trimming removed 1 base at V and 10 bases at J, with 14 bases between. The CDR3 sequence is 13 residues long. The CDR3 DNA follows: TGTGCCAGCAGTTTAGGAGGGCGGGATTCCCAGTACTTC. As protein: CASSLGGRDSQYF.

The chain is built from TRBV4-3 and TRBJ1-2; the D gene is possibly TRBD1 (5 bases). Per the germline V gene, CDR1 is LGHNA and CDR2 is YSLEER. CDR3 length: 15 residues. V was pared by 0 bases and J by 6 bases, with 14 bases between. The CDR3 sequence: CASSQDLGGTDGYTF. For the CDR3, the DNA is TGCGCCAGCAGCCAAGATCTGGGGGGGACGGATGGCTACACCTTC.

The chain recombines TRBV29-1 with TRBJ2-7; 8 bases align to TRBD2. The end of the DNA fits TRBJ2-5 better, so the J call may be wrong. Per the germline V gene, CDR1 is SQVTM and CDR2 is ANQGSEA. The CDR3 spans 12 residues. Here the CDR3 DNA reads TGCAGCGGTAGCGGGAACCAAGAGACCCAGTACTTC. This sequence encodes CSGSGNQETQYF.

The J gene is TRBJ2-5, the V gene TRBV10-2, with D uncertain. The germline V gene has CDR1 WSHSY and CDR2 SAAADI. V lost 5 bases and J 5 bases, leaving 21 bases between the germline ends. The CDR3 has 16 residues. CDR3 sequence (DNA): TGCGCCAGCAGTCCCCCGGGCGCCCTTGGTTCGGAGACCCAGTACTTC. Translation: CASSPPGALGSETQYF.

This clonotype was seen repeatedly, ten times or more. The genes are TRBV5-1 and TRBJ2-5; TRBD1 might be the D (6 bases). The V gene's germline CDR1 is SGHRS and CDR2 YFSETQ. V dropped 4 bases and J dropped 2 bases, with 12 bases sitting between them. The CDR3 length is 14 residues. The CDR3 spells CASSKRDTQETQYF. The CDR3 bases are TGCGCCAGCAGCAAACGGGACACGCAAGAGACCCAGTACTTC.

The CDR3 protein is CASSIRPGLAGGHNEQFF. CDR3 bases: TGCGCCAGCAGCATTAGGCCGGGACTAGCGGGGGGACACAATGAGCAGTTCTTC. The V and J genes are TRBV5-1 and TRBJ2-1, with 15 positions matching TRBD2. Germline CDR1 SGHRS, CDR2 YFSETQ. The CDR3 is made up of 18 amino acids. V shed 4 bases, J shed 5 bases, and the junction held 10 bases outside the gene matches.

This chain joins TRBV12-3 or TRBV12-4 and TRBJ2-1; possibly TRBD2 for D (6 bases). There are 15 residues in the CDR3. The germline V and J ends were trimmed by 5 bases and 12 bases, with 23 bases remaining between them. This CDR3 reads CASSRPLRGTRGQFF. The CDR3 DNA sequence: TGTGCCAGCAGTAGACCTCTGCGGGGAACAAGAGGGCAGTTCTTC.

Comments on this clonotype: The germline gene is not matched at one end of the junction; a read error may be the cause. The chain employs TRBV7-2 and TRBJ2-7, with D possibly matching TRBD2 (5 bases). The length of the CDR3 is 14 residues. Germline values: CDR1 SGHTA, CDR2 FQGNSA. The CDR3 DNA reads as TGTGCCAGCAGCCCCACCGGAGGTATGGGCGAGCAGAACTTC. Its protein is CASSPTGGMGEQNF.

This clonotype showed up just a few times. The genes are TRBV28 and TRBJ1-5; possibly TRBD1 for D (5 bases). Per the germline V gene, CDR1 is MDHEN and CDR2 is SYDVKM. This CDR3 comprises 17 residues. Trimming cost V 5 bases and J 4 bases, with 21 bases left between them. This CDR3 is CASSVIRGPPTNQPQHF. The DNA for the CDR3 is TGTGCCAGCAGTGTCATCCGGGGCCCACCCACGAATCAGCCCCAGCATTTT.

V gene TRBV7-2 combines with J gene TRBJ1-3; 10 bases are a match to TRBD1. Trimming removed 4 bases from V and 0 bases from J; junction bases left unmatched: 3. This CDR3 contains 16 residues. Per germline, CDR1 SGHTA and CDR2 FQGNSA. This CDR3 is CASSWTGGISGNTIYF. In nucleotides, the CDR3 is TGTGCCAGCAGCTGGACAGGGGGAATCTCTGGAAACACCATATATTTT.

In this sample, this clonotype turned up a few times. This rearrangement joins TRBV27 to TRBJ2-7, with 10 bases identical to TRBD2. The CDR3 is 16 residues long. Germline loops: CDR1 MNHEY, CDR2 SMNVEV (reference sequence). V was clipped by 6 bases and J by 3 bases; unmatched bases: 11. The CDR3 nucleotides are TGTGCCAGCAGCGTAATCGGGACTAGCGAGCGCTACGAGCAGTACTTC. Residues: CASSVIGTSERYEQYF.

This chain uses TRBV7-2 with TRBJ2-1, with TRBD2 matching over 10 bases. The CDR3 loop spans 15 amino acids. From germline, CDR1 is SGHTA and CDR2 FQGNSA. Trimming removed 6 bases from V and 6 bases from J; junction bases left unmatched: 8. The CDR3 DNA reads as TGTGCCAGCAGGATCCTGACTAGCGGGCCCAATGAGCAGTTCTTC. Its translation: CASRILTSGPNEQFF.

The J gene is TRBJ2-1, the V gene TRBV20-1; 14 positions match TRBD2. The CDR3 contains 13 residues. V shed 6 bases and J 8 bases; nucleotides not matched to a gene: 3. From germline, CDR1 is DFQATT and CDR2 SNEGSKA (reference sequence). Here the CDR3 DNA reads TGCAGTGCCCTGGGACTAGCGGGAGATGAGCAGTTCTTC. Translated, it gives CSALGLAGDEQFF.

The chain carries TRBV28 and TRBJ1-2; D gene uncertain. Trimming removed 8 bases from V and 2 bases from J, with 6 bases in between. CDR1 MDHEN and CDR2 SYDVKM come from the germline V gene. This CDR3 is built from 11 residues. The CDR3 is CASARNYGYTF. CDR3 bases: TGTGCCAGCGCCAGAAACTATGGCTACACCTTC.

This clonotype was counted at least ten times. The chain carries TRBV29-1 and TRBJ2-1; possibly TRBD1 or TRBD2 for D (5 bases each). The CDR3 runs 13 residues. Deletions cut 4 bases from V and 2 bases from J, with 9 bases between. Per the germline V gene, CDR1 is SQVTM and CDR2 is ANQGSEA. As DNA, the CDR3 is TGCAGCGTTGGGGACGCTGCCTACAATGAGCAGTTCTTC. It codes for CSVGDAAYNEQFF.

The chain links TRBV5-6 to TRBJ2-7, with 11 bases identical to TRBD2. Germline values: CDR1 SGHDT, CDR2 YYEEEE. Germline trimming cut 6 bases from V and 3 bases from J; bases unmatched to any gene: 5. The CDR3 covers 14 residues. The CDR3 here is CASKNSGRGYEQYF. For the CDR3, the DNA is TGTGCCAGCAAGAATAGCGGGAGGGGCTACGAGCAGTACTTC.

The chain has TRBV21-1 and TRBJ2-5; TRBD2 was called by the table and not checked on the DNA. TRBV21-1 is designated a pseudogene. The CDR3 is made up of 13 amino acids. CDR3 protein: CASSGDFNNEQYF. The CDR3 region has the DNA TGTGCCAGCAGCGGGGACTTTAACAATGAGCAGTACTTC.

This clonotype came up many times. CDR3 bases: TGCGCCAGCAGCCCTACTAGCGGACCAATTCCGGAGCAGTTCTTC. Its protein product is CASSPTSGPIPEQFF. The genes are TRBV5-1 and TRBJ2-1, with 8 bases lining up with TRBD2. The germline V gene encodes CDR1 SGHRS and CDR2 YFSETQ. The V and J ends lost 4 bases and 10 bases, in that order; junction bases with no gene match: 13. The CDR3 contains 15 residues.